The 29 T cell receptor beta chains presented below share a single source sample, sequenced in a study of blood T cell repertoires in COVID-19. Clones were read by immunoSEQ multiplex PCR, and TCRdb kept only the in-frame ones, dropping some. The sample consists of around 300,000 clones, over 70% of them appearing once. The sample comprised PBMCs or T cells enriched from blood (not recorded which). All receptors come from a man aged 25-45 years who had recovered from COVID-19.

The rearrangement links TRBV2 to TRBJ2-2; 7 bases are a match to TRBD1. The CDR3 covers 14 residues. After removal of 7 bases from V and 9 bases from J, the junction contained 11 bases not matched to a gene. Germline lookup yields CDR1 SNHLY and CDR2 FYNNEI. In nucleotides, the CDR3 is TGTGCCAGCACCACCCCGGGACAGAGATGGGAGCTGTTTTTT. Translating gives CASTTPGQRWELFF.

The J gene is TRBJ2-3, the V gene TRBV2, with 7 nucleotides matching TRBD1. The J segment lost 2 bases and the V segment lost 9 bases, leaving 11 bases of the junction unmatched. The CDR3 runs 15 residues. From germline, CDR1 is SNHLY and CDR2 FYNNEI. The CDR3 spells CASNFGTDSTDTQYF. The CDR3 bases are TGTGCCAGTAACTTTGGGACAGACTCCACAGATACGCAGTATTTT. Full variable domain (remainder filled in from reference TRBV2 and TRBJ2-3): EPEVTQTPSHQVTQMGQEVILRCVPISNHLYFYWYRQILGQKVEFLVSFYNNEISEKSEIFDDQFSVERPDGSNFTLKIRSTKLEDSAMYFCASNFGTDSTDTQYFGPGTRLTVL.

This clone was observed a handful of times. The V call is TRBV9, the J call TRBJ1-5; D remains ambiguous. Germline lookup yields CDR1 SGDLS and CDR2 YYNGEE. The CDR3 is made up of 14 amino acids. V was shortened by 2 bases and J by 3 bases, with 9 bases between the two germline ends. This CDR3 is CASSVGSANQPQHF. The CDR3 nucleotides are TGTGCCAGCAGCGTCGGCAGCGCCAATCAGCCCCAGCATTTT.

CDR3 residues: CASSLELGDRVNEQFF. CDR3 bases: TGCGCCAGCAGCTTGGAATTAGGGGACAGGGTTAATGAGCAGTTCTTC. This chain uses TRBV5-1 with TRBJ2-1; 9 positions agree with TRBD1. The CDR3 is 16 residues long. V lost 0 bases, J lost 7 bases, and 8 bases stayed unmatched. CDR1 is SGHRS, CDR2 YFSETQ, per germline.

The chain combines TRBV15 with TRBJ1-1; no clear D. The V end was cut by 1 base, the J end by 0 bases, with 9 bases between. The CDR3 contains 15 residues. Germline V gene lookup returns CDR1 LNHNV and CDR2 YYDKDF (reference sequence). The DNA for the CDR3 is TGTGCCACCAGCAGAGGGGCACCAATGAACACTGAAGCTTTCTTT. This codes for CATSRGAPMNTEAFF.

The chain has TRBV9 and TRBJ1-3; perhaps TRBD1 as D (6 bases). The V end was cut by 4 bases, the J end by 4 bases, with 12 bases between. CDR1 SGDLS and CDR2 YYNGEE come from the germline V gene. The CDR3 runs to 14 residues. CDR3 loop: CASSLQGAGNTIYF. The CDR3 DNA follows: TGTGCCAGCAGCCTACAGGGAGCCGGAAACACCATATATTTT.

The chain recombines TRBV7-8 with TRBJ2-7; 13 bases align to TRBD2. Germline CDR1 is SGHVS and CDR2 is FQNEAQ. The CDR3 runs to 16 residues. The V segment lost 4 bases and the J segment 6 bases; nucleotides outside the gene matches: 9. Written as DNA, the CDR3 is TGTGCCAGCAGCTCCCACACTAGCGGGGGGGCCCCCGAGCAGTACTTC. This encodes CASSSHTSGGAPEQYF.

The rearrangement joins TRBV6-5 to TRBJ2-5; 11 nucleotides match TRBD2. The germline V gene encodes CDR1 MNHEY and CDR2 SVGAGI. The J segment lost 5 bases and the V segment lost 4 bases, leaving 6 bases of the junction unmatched. There are 15 residues in the CDR3. CDR3 region: CASSFSGGALETQYF. CDR3 in DNA: TGTGCCAGCAGTTTTAGCGGGGGGGCCCTGGAGACCCAGTACTTC.

The V and J genes are TRBV28 and TRBJ1-5, with TRBD1 identical over 9 bases. V lost 4 bases, J lost 1 base, and 11 bases stayed unmatched. Germline lookup yields CDR1 MDHEN and CDR2 SYDVKM. The CDR3 runs to 18 residues. The CDR3 bases are TGTGCCAGCAGTTCCGGACAGGGGCCACATGGGAGCAATCAGCCCCAGCATTTT. It translates to CASSSGQGPHGSNQPQHF.

This sequence joins TRBV5-4 and TRBJ2-3, with TRBD2 matching over 11 bases. V was pared by 0 bases and J by 9 bases, with 6 bases of the junction left unmatched. This CDR3 is 15 amino acids long. CDR1 is SGHNT, CDR2 YYREEE, per germline (reference sequence). The CDR3 coding sequence is TGTGCCAGCAGCTTGGCGACTAGCGGGGACGTCACGCAGTATTTT. It codes for CASSLATSGDVTQYF.

The genes are TRBV4-1 and TRBJ2-5; TRBD2 might be the D (5 bases). Deletions cut 0 bases from V and 7 bases from J, with 15 bases between. The CDR3 totals 15 residues. CDR1 and CDR2 (germline): MGHRA, YSYEKL. CDR3: CASSQEPRPEGTQYF. CDR3 coding DNA: TGCGCCAGCAGCCAAGAACCCCGACCAGAGGGGACCCAGTACTTC.

The chain couples TRBV7-9 to TRBJ1-4; D gene unclear. The V gene lost 2 bases and the J gene lost 4 bases, with 11 bases spanning the gap. Germline V gene sequence: CDR1 SEHNR, CDR2 FQNEAQ (reference sequence). The CDR3 has 15 residues. CDR3 sequence reads: CASSLIGAFNEKLFF. CDR3 nucleotides: TGTGCCAGCAGCTTAATAGGAGCCTTTAATGAAAAACTGTTTTTT.

V and J are TRBV18 and TRBJ2-7; D is unresolved. The CDR3 spans 14 residues. V was shortened by 0 bases and J by 2 bases, with 8 bases between the two germline ends. From germline, CDR1 is KGHSH and CDR2 LQKENI. The CDR3 sequence is CASSPPTFPYEQYF. CDR3 DNA: TGTGCCAGCTCACCACCGACATTCCCCTACGAGCAGTACTTC.

This chain joins TRBV28 and TRBJ2-5, with 9 nucleotides matching TRBD1. Losses at the gene ends were 0 bases for V and 3 bases for J; bases not matched to a gene: 5. The CDR3 contains 16 residues. CDR1 is MDHEN and CDR2 is SYDVKM in the germline V gene. In DNA form, the CDR3 reads TGTGCCAGCAGTTTATGGGGACAGGGAGCGGAAGAGACCCAGTACTTC. Protein product: CASSLWGQGAEETQYF.

This chain connects TRBV6-5 to TRBJ1-2, with a weak D call TRBD1 (6 bases). The CDR3 is 13 amino acids. CDR1 is MNHEY and CDR2 is SVGAGI in the germline V gene. CDR3 in amino acids: CAVGFGGAGGYTF. CDR3 nucleotides: TGTGCAGTGGGTTTTGGGGGCGCTGGTGGCTACACCTTC.

V usage is TRBV9 and J usage is TRBJ2-2, with D perhaps matching TRBD1 (6 bases). The CDR3 extends over 14 amino acids. The germline V gene has CDR1 SGDLS and CDR2 YYNGEE. The V and J ends lost 1 base and 7 bases respectively, with 11 bases between them. The CDR3 nucleotides are TGTGCCAGCAGCGTAATGGGGGCTGGCGGGGAGCTGTTTTTT. Its protein product is CASSVMGAGGELFF.

The rearrangement joins TRBV7-9 to TRBJ1-2; TRBD1 might be the D (5 bases). V lost 0 bases and J 6 bases, leaving 8 bases between the germline ends. The CDR3 is 13 residues long. Germline CDR1 and CDR2: SEHNR and FQNEAQ (reference sequence). CDR3 nucleotide sequence: TGTGCCAGCAGCTTAGCGCAGGGTCATGGCTACACCTTC. Its protein product is CASSLAQGHGYTF. Full variable domain (remainder filled in from reference TRBV7-9 and TRBJ1-2): DTGVSQNPRHKITKRGQNVTFRCDPISEHNRLYWYRQTLGQGPEFLTYFQNEAQLEKSRLLSDRFSAERPKGSFSTLEIQRTEQGDSAMYLCASSLAQGHGYTFGSGTRLTVV.

This rearrangement joins TRBV11-1 to TRBJ2-7; a possible D gene is TRBD2 (6 bases). Germline V lookup: CDR1 SGHAT, CDR2 FQDESV (reference sequence). This CDR3 spans 14 amino acids. V was shortened by 2 bases and J by 7 bases, with 15 bases between the two germline ends. CDR3 bases: TGTGCCAGCAGCTTATTAGCTAGCGCGGGGGAGCAGTACTTC. Its translation is CASSLLASAGEQYF.

The rearrangement uses TRBV28 and TRBJ2-7, with 10 bases aligning to TRBD1. CDR1 is MDHEN and CDR2 is SYDVKM in the germline V gene. V dropped 6 bases and J dropped 7; count of bases not matched to a gene: 6. The CDR3 has 13 amino acids. The CDR3 reads CASRRQGAREQYF. The CDR3 nucleotides read TGTGCCAGCAGACGACAGGGGGCAAGAGAGCAGTACTTC.

The rearrangement uses TRBV30 and TRBJ2-7; 10 nucleotides match TRBD2. Per germline, CDR1 GTSNPN and CDR2 SVGIG (reference sequence). The CDR3 spans 15 residues. The junction had 12 bases not matched to a gene; V was cut back by 5 bases and J by 5 bases. CDR3 sequence (DNA): TGTGCCTGGTCCCGTAGAACTAGCGGGGTCCACGAGCAGTACTTC. Its protein product is CAWSRRTSGVHEQYF.

J is TRBJ1-6 and V is TRBV3-1 (or the pseudogene TRBV3-2); D gene ambiguous. CDR3 length: 13 amino acids. V gave up 6 bases and J gave up 8 bases, with 11 bases separating them. Germline V lookup: CDR1 LGHDT, CDR2 YNNKEL (reference sequence). The CDR3 protein is CASRPGGHSPLHF. As DNA, the CDR3 is TGTGCCAGCAGGCCCGGAGGACATTCACCCCTCCACTTT.

This clone has more than one count but fewer than ten. The chain has TRBV7-7 and TRBJ2-3; weak D call: TRBD2 (5 bases). Germline CDR1 reads SSHAT; CDR2 reads FNYEAQ (reference sequence). The CDR3 contains 15 residues. Trimming left V 1 base short and J 1 base short, with 9 bases between. CDR3 region: CASSLGTYRTDTQYF. CDR3 sequence (DNA): TGTGCCAGCAGCTTAGGGACTTACCGCACAGATACGCAGTATTTT. The full variable domain, in which reference TRBV7-7 and TRBJ2-3 provide the parts outside the CDR3, is GAGVSQSPRYKVTKRGQDVTLRCDPISSHATLYWYQQALGQGPEFLTYFNYEAQPDKSGLPSDRFSAERPEGSISTLTIQRTEQRDSAMYRCASSLGTYRTDTQYFGPGTRLTVL.

The chain is built from TRBV7-8 and TRBJ1-5; weak D call: TRBD1 (5 bases). Germline loops: CDR1 SGHVS, CDR2 FQNEAQ. CDR3 length: 13 residues. V was shortened by 3 bases and J by 6 bases, with 9 bases between the two germline ends. The CDR3 DNA follows: TGTGCCAGCAGCTTCGGGGGGAGTCAGCCCCAGCATTTT. Translated: CASSFGGSQPQHF.

The chain employs TRBV13 and TRBJ2-7; 8 bases map to TRBD1. The CDR3 length is 17 residues. The junction had 12 bases not matched to a gene; V was cut back by 5 bases and J by 0 bases. The germline V gene has CDR1 PRHDT and CDR2 FYEKMQ (reference sequence). The CDR3 bases are TGTGCCAGCAGCCTCAGACCGGACAGGGAGGACTCCTACGAGCAGTACTTC. It translates to CASSLRPDREDSYEQYF.

The chain combines TRBV29-1 with TRBJ2-1; tentative D call: TRBD2 (5 bases). Between the trimmed V and J ends, which lost 7 bases and 0 bases, there was a span of 16 bases. CDR1 and CDR2 (germline): SQVTM, ANQGSEA. The CDR3 has 15 residues. CDR3 coding DNA: TGCAGCGCAGCGACACCCCGGGGCTCCTACAATGAGCAGTTCTTC. This encodes CSAATPRGSYNEQFF.

The chain links TRBV25-1 to TRBJ2-3; 8 bases match TRBD1. V trimming: 4 bases; J trimming: 0 bases; junction bases outside the gene matches: 9. The CDR3 runs 17 residues. CDR1 is MGHDK and CDR2 is SYGVNS in the germline V gene. CDR3 nucleotides: TGTGCCAGCAGTGCGACCGTCAGGGGGCTAAGCACAGATACGCAGTATTTT. This encodes CASSATVRGLSTDTQYF. Full variable domain (missing parts from reference TRBV25-1 and TRBJ2-3): EADIYQTPRYLVIGTGKKITLECSQTMGHDKMYWYQQDPGMELHLIHYSYGVNSTEKGDLSSESTVSRIRTEHFPLTLESARPSHTSQYLCASSATVRGLSTDTQYFGPGTRLTVL.

The chain combines TRBV2 with TRBJ1-5; 7 bases match TRBD1. The germline gives CDR1 SNHLY, CDR2 FYNNEI. There are 16 residues in the CDR3. The V and J ends lost 5 bases and 6 bases, in that order; junction bases with no gene match: 13. CDR3 bases: TGTGCCAGCAGTCTACAACAGGGGCGCGCAGGTCAGCCCCAGCATTTT. It yields the protein CASSLQQGRAGQPQHF.

The chain's CDR3 is CASSAGTGGVGYTF. CDR3 in DNA: TGTGCCAGCAGCGCCGGGACAGGGGGCGTCGGCTACACCTTC. This chain joins TRBV9 and TRBJ1-2; 12 positions agree with TRBD1. This CDR3 region has 14 residues. V lost 3 bases, J lost 8 bases, and 5 bases stayed unmatched. In germline, CDR1 is SGDLS, CDR2 YYNGEE.

The count of this clone is one. The chain links TRBV6-2 or TRBV6-3 to TRBJ2-7; 8 nucleotides agree with TRBD2. Unmatched junction bases numbered 12, after V lost 6 bases and J lost 8 bases. The CDR3 sequence is 14 residues long. Germline loops: CDR1 MNHEY, CDR2 SVGEGT. The CDR3: CASSDRTSSTKQYF. CDR3 bases: TGTGCCAGCAGCGATCGGACTAGCTCTACGAAGCAGTACTTC.